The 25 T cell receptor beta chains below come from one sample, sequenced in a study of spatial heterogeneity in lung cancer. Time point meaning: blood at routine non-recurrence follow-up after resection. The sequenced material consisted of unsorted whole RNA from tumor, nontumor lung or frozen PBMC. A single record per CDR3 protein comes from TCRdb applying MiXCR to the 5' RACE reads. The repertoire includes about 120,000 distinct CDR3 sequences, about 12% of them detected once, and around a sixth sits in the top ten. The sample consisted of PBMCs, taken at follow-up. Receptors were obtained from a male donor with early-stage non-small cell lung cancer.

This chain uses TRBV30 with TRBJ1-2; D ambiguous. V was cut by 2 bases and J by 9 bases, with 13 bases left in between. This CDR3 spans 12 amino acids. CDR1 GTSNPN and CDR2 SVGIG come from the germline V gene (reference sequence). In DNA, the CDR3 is TGTGCCTGGAGTAAGGGAACGTCGAGCTACACCTTC. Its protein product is CAWSKGTSSYTF.

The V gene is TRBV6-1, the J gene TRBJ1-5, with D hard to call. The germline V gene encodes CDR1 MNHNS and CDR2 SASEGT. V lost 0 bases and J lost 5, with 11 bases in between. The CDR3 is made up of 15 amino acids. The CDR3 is CASSEALAGDQPQHF. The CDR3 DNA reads TGTGCCAGCAGTGAAGCACTGGCGGGCGATCAGCCCCAGCATTTT.

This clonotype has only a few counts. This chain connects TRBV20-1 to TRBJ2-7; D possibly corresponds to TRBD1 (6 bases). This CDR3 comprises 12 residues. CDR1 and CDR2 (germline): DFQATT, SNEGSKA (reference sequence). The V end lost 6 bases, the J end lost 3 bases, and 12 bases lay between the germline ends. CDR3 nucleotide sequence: TGCAGTGCCCGGGACACCGGCTACGAGCAGTACTTC. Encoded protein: CSARDTGYEQYF.

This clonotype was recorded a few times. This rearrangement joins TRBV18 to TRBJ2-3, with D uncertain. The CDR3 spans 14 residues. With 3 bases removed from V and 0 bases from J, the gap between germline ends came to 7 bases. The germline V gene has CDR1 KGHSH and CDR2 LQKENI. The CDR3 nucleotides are TGTGCCAGCTCACCCTTTGGGAGCACAGATACGCAGTATTTT. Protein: CASSPFGSTDTQYF.

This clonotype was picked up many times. In DNA, the CDR3 is TGCAGCGTTGGGACAGGGAACTCCTACGAGCAGTACTTC. It encodes CSVGTGNSYEQYF. The chain recombines TRBV29-1 with TRBJ2-7, with 8 bases identical to TRBD1. CDR1 and CDR2 (germline): SQVTM, ANQGSEA. The CDR3 sequence is 13 residues long. V gave up 4 bases and J gave up 0 bases; unmatched junction bases: 2.

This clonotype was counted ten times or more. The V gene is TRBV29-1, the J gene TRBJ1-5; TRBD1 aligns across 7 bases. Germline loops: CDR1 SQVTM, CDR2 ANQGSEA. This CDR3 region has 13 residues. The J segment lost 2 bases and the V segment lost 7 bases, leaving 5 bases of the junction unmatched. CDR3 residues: CSARGQGNQPQHF. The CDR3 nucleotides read TGCAGCGCGAGGGGGCAGGGCAATCAGCCCCAGCATTTT. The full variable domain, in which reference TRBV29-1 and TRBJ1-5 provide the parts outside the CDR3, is SAVISQKPSRDICQRGTSLTIQCQVDSQVTMMFWYRQQPGQSLTLIATANQGSEATYESGFVIDKFPISRPNLTFSTLTVSNMSPEDSSIYLCSARGQGNQPQHFGDGTRLSIL.

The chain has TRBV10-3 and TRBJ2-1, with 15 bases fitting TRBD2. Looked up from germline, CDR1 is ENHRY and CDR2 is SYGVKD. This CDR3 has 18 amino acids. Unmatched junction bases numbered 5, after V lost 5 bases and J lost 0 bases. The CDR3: CAISPGLAGGSSYNEQFF. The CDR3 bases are TGTGCCATCAGTCCGGGACTAGCGGGGGGAAGCTCCTACAATGAGCAGTTCTTC.

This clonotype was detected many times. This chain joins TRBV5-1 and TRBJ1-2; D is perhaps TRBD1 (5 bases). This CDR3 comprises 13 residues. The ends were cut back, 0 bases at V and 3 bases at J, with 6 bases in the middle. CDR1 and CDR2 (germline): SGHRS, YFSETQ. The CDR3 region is CASSLGGHYGYTF. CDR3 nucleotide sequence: TGCGCCAGCAGCTTGGGGGGCCACTATGGCTACACCTTC.

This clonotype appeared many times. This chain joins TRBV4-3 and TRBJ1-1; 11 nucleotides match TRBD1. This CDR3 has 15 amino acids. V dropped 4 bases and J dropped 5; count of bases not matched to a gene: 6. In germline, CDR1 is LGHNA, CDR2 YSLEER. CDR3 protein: CASSPGTGGGTEAFF. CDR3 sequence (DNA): TGCGCCAGCAGCCCAGGGACAGGGGGGGGAACTGAAGCTTTCTTT.

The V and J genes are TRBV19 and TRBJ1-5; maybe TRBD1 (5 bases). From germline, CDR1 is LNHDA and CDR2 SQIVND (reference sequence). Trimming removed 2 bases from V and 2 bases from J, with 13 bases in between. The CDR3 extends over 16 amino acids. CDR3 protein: CASSIRSGVGNQPQHF. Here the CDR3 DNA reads TGTGCCAGTAGTATACGTTCGGGGGTGGGCAATCAGCCCCAGCATTTT.

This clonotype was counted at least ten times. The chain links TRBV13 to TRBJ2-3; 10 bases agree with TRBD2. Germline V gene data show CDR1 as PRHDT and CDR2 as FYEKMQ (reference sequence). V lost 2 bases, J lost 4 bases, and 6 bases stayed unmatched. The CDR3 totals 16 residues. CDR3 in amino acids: CASSLRLAGEPDTQYF. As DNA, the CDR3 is TGTGCCAGCAGCTTAAGGCTAGCGGGGGAGCCAGATACGCAGTATTTT.

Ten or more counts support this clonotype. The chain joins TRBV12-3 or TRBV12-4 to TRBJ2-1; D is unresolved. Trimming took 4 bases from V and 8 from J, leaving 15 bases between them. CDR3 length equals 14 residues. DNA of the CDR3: TGTGCCAGCAGTTATTTGGCCCCGTCTGATGAGCAGTTCTTC. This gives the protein CASSYLAPSDEQFF.

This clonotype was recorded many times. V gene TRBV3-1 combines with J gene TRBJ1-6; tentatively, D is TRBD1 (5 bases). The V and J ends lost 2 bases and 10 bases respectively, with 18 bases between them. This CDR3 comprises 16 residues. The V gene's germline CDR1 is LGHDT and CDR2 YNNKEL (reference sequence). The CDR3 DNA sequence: TGTGCCAGCAGCCAAAGGGGCCTAGGGGCTAACTCACCCCTCCACTTT. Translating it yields CASSQRGLGANSPLHF.

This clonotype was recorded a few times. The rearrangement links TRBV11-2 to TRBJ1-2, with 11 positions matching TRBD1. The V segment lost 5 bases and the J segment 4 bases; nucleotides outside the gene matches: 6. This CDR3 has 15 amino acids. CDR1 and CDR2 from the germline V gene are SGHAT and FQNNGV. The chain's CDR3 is CASSAGQGAVYGYTF. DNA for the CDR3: TGTGCCAGCAGCGCAGGACAGGGGGCCGTCTATGGCTACACCTTC.

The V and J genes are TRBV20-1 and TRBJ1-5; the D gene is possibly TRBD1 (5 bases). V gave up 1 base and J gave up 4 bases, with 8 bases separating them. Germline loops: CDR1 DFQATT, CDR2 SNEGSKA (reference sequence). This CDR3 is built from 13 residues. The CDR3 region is CSARVGGNQPQHF. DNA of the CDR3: TGCAGTGCTAGAGTGGGGGGAAATCAGCCCCAGCATTTT.

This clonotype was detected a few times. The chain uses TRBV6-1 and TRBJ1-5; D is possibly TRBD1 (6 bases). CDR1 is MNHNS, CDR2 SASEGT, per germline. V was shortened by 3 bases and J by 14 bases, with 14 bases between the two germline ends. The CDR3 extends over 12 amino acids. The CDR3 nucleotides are TGTGCCAGCAGTGATTGGACAGACCCTGAGCATTTT. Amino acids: CASSDWTDPEHF.

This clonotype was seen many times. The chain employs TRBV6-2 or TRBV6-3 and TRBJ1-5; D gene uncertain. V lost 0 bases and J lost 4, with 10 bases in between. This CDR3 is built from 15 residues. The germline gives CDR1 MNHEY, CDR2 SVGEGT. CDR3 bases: TGTGCCAGCAGTTACTCGGCAGGTCGAAATCAGCCCCAGCATTTT. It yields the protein CASSYSAGRNQPQHF.

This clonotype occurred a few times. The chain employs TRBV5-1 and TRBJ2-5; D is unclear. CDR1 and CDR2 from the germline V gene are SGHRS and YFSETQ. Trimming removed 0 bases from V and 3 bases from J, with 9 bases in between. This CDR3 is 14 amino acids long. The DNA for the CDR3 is TGCGCCAGCAGCTTGGCAGGCAGCGAAGAGACCCAGTACTTC. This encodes CASSLAGSEETQYF.

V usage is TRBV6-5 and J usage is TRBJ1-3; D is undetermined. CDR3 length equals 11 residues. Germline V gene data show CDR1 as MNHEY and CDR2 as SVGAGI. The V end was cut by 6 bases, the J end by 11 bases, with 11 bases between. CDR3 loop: CASRNAAAIYF. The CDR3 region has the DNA TGTGCCAGCAGGAACGCCGCCGCCATATATTTT.

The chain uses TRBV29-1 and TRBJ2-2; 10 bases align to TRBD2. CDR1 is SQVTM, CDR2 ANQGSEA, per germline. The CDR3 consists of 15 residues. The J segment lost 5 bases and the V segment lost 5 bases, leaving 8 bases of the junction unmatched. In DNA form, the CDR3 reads TGCAGCGTTAAAAAGGCTAGCGGGGGAACCGGGGAGCTGTTTTTT. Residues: CSVKKASGGTGELFF.

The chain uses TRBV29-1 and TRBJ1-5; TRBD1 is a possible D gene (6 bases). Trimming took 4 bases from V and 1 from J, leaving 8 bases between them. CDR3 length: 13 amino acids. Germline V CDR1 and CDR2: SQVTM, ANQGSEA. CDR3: CSVAQGSNQPQHF. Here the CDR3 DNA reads TGCAGCGTTGCCCAGGGGAGCAATCAGCCCCAGCATTTT.

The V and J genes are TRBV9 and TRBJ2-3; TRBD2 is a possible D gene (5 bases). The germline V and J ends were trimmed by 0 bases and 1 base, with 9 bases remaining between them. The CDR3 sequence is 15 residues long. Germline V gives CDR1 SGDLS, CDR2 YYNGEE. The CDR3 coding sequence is TGTGCCAGCAGCGTAGTGGCTAGCCGCACAGATACGCAGTATTTT. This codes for CASSVVASRTDTQYF. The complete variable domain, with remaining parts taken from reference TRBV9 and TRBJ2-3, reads DSGVTQTPKHLITATGQRVTLRCSPRSGDLSVYWYQQSLDQGLQFLIQYYNGEERAKGNILERFSAQQFPDLHSELNLSSLELGDSALYFCASSVVASRTDTQYFGPGTRLTVL.

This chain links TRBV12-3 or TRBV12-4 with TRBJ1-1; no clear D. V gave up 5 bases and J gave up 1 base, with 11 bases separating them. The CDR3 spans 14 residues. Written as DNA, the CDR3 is TGTGCCAGCAGTCTTTCTGACGCGAACACTGAAGCTTTCTTT. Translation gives CASSLSDANTEAFF.

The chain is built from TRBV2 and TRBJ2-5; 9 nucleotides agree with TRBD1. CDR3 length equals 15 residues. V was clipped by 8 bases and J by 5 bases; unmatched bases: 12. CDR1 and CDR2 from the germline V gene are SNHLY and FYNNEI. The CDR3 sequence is CASSGQGKMVETQYF. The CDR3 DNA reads TGTGCCAGCTCGGGACAGGGCAAGATGGTTGAGACCCAGTACTTC.

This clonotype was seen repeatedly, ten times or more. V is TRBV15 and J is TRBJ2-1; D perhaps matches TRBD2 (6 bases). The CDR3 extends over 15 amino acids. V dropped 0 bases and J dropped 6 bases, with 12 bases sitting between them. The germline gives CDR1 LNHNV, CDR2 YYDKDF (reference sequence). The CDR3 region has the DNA TGTGCCACCAGCAGAGAGGGACGGGGGAGCAATGAGCAGTTCTTC. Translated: CATSREGRGSNEQFF.